One T cell receptor beta chain is described in this entry. The source of the sample is a study of blood T cell repertoires in COVID-19. Study information: Samples taken during acute and convalescent COVID-19 were collected in the United States, Italy and Spain. T cells, B-cell-depleted T cells, or PBMCs provided the cDNA or gDNA that served as material.

Here immunoSEQ multiplex PCR was the method, and the copy in TCRdb shows in-frame clones only, minus some. The sample includes roughly 49,000 clones, around 84% of them seen just once. From germline, CDR1 is SGDLS and CDR2 YYNGEE. Trimming took off 4 bases at V and 7 bases at J, with 12 bases between the two ends. CDR3 length: 13 amino acids. This clonotype originated in a man over 45 with acute or convalescent COVID-19. J is TRBJ2-1 and V is TRBV9; a possible D gene is TRBD2 (6 bases). The specimen was peripheral blood. This chain's CDR3 is CASSPSAKNEQFF. CDR3 DNA sequence: TGTGCCAGCAGCCCTAGCGCTAAGAATGAGCAGTTCTTC.